This TCR beta chain came from a study of blood T cells in healthy people across ages. Broader study findings: Measured against age, TCR beta diversity per million T cells decreased in a roughly linear manner.

This clonotype was seen a handful of times. Its antigen is undetermined. Together with a sample-barcoded 5' primer, a J-beta primer mix was included in a second PCR lasting about 7 to 11 cycles. TCRdb analysed the 5' RACE reads with MiXCR anew, one entry per CDR3 protein. The sample yields 800,000 or so distinct CDR3 sequences, more than 20% seen once. V lost 8 bases, J lost 7 bases, and 12 bases lay in between. CDR3 length: 12 residues. These data were likewise used in another study, on T cells of mothers and their children. That publication notes: Donation involved a few healthy Caucasian mothers and the six children that they had. Reads recorded for TCR beta CDR3 numbered over 9 million per mother and approximately 2.9 million per child.

Sequenced: blood. The sequence was collected from a boy aged 10-17 years in good health. This chain connects TRBV12-3 or TRBV12-4 to TRBJ2-1; either TRBD1 or TRBD2 may fit D (5 bases each). This CDR3 is CASVGARNEQFF. In nucleotides, the CDR3 is TGTGCCAGCGTCGGGGCGAGGAATGAGCAGTTCTTC.